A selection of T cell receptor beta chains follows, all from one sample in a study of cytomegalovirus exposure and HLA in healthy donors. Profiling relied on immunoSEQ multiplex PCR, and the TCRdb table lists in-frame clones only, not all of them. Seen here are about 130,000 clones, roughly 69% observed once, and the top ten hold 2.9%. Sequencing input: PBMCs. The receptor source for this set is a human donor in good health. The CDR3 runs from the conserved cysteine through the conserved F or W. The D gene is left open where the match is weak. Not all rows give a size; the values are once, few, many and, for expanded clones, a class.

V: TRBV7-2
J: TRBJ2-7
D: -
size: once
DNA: TGTGCCAGCAGCCTTTCCTACGAGCAGTACTTC
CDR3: CASSLSYEQYF

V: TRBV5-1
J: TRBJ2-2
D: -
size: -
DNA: TGCGCCAGCAGCTTAGCGGTCCCCAACACCGGGGAGCTGTTTTTT
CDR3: CASSLAVPNTGELFF

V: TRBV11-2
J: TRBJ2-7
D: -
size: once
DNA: TGTGCCAGCAGCACCACCACAGGGCCCTCCTACGAGCAGTACTTC
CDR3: CASSTTTGPSYEQYF

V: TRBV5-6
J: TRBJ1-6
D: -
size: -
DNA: TGTGCCAGCAGCCCTCAGGGGCGCGGGGGACATTCACCCCTCCACTTT
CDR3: CASSPQGRGGHSPLHF

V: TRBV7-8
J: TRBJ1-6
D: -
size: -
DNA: TGTGCCAGCAGCCAATCCGGCTATAATTCACCCCTCCACTTT
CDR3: CASSQSGYNSPLHF

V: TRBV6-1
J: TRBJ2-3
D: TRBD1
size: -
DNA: TGTGCCAGCAGGGGTGGGACAGGGGGCACAGATACGCAGTATTTT
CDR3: CASRGGTGGTDTQYF

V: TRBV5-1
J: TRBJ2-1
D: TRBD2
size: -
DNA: TGCGCCAGCTCCAGCGGGGGGGCCAGCAATGAGCAGTTCTTC
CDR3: CASSSGGASNEQFF

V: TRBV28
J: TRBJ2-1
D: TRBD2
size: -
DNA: TGTGCCAGCATCTCAGCGGGAGTAGGTTACAATGAGCAGTTCTTC
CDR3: CASISAGVGYNEQFF

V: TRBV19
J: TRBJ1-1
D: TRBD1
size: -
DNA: TGTGCCAGTAGTGCTCAGGGGGGTCTCACTGAAGCTTTCTTT
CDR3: CASSAQGGLTEAFF

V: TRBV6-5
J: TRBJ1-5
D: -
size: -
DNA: TGTGCCAGCAGCTCCAGGGGATATCAGCCCCAGCATTTT
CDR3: CASSSRGYQPQHF

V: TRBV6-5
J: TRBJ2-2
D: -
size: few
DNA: TGTGCCAGCGGAATCCAAAGGGGTGCCGGGGAGCTGTTTTTT
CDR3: CASGIQRGAGELFF

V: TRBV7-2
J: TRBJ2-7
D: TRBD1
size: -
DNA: TGTGCCAGCAGCTCCGGGACAGGAGGCTACGAGCAGTACTTC
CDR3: CASSSGTGGYEQYF

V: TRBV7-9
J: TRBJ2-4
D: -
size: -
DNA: TGTGCCAGCAGCCTCTCCCGTTTAGCCAAAAACATTCAGTACTTC
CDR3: CASSLSRLAKNIQYF

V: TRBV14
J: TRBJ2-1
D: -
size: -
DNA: TGTGCCAGCAGCCATTGGTCGGGGAGTTCCTACAATGAGCAGTTCTTC
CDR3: CASSHWSGSSYNEQFF

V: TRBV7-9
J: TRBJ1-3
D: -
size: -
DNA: TGTGCCACCAAGGTTGGGGGGACTGGAAACACCATATATTTT
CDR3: CATKVGGTGNTIYF

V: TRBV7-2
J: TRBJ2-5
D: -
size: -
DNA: TGTGCCAGCAGCTTGGTATTCGGGAGTAGACAAGAGACCCAGTACTTC
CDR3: CASSLVFGSRQETQYF

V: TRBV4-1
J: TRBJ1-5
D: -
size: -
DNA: TGCGCCAGCAGCCAAGTCGGGGCGGGGCGGGGGCCCCAGCATTTT
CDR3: CASSQVGAGRGPQHF